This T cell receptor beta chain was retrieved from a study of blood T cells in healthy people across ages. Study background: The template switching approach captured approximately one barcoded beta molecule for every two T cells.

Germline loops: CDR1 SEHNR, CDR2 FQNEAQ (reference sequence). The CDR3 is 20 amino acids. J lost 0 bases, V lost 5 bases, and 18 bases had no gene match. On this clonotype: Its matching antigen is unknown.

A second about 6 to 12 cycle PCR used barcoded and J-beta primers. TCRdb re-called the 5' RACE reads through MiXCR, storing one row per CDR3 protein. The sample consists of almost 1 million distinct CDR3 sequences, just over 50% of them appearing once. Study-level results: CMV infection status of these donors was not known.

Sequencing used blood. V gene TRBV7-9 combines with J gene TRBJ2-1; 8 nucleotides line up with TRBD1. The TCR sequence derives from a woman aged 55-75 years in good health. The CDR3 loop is CASSLIGQGFPRGSYNEQFF. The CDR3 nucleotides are TGTGCCAGCAGCCTAATCGGACAGGGTTTCCCTCGGGGCTCCTACAATGAGCAGTTCTTC.